This T cell receptor (beta chain) was retrieved from a study of control samples from healthy donors and cancer patients. V was pared by 5 bases and J by 5 bases, with 19 bases between. This CDR3 is 16 amino acids long. The germline V gene encodes CDR1 SGHAT and CDR2 FQNNGV. Generated by immunoSEQ multiplex PCR, the TCRdb table keeps only in-frame clones and is missing some. Listed are some 190,000 clones; 2.2% falls within the top ten. The chain is built from TRBV11-2 and TRBJ1-5; D perhaps matches TRBD1 (5 bases). The sequenced sample was blood. This clonotype was obtained from a woman aged 25 to 39 in good health. CDR3 DNA: TGTGCCAGCAGCCCCTTCCCCCCCAGGGACGATCAGCCCCAGCATTTT. Translated: CASSPFPPRDDQPQHF.